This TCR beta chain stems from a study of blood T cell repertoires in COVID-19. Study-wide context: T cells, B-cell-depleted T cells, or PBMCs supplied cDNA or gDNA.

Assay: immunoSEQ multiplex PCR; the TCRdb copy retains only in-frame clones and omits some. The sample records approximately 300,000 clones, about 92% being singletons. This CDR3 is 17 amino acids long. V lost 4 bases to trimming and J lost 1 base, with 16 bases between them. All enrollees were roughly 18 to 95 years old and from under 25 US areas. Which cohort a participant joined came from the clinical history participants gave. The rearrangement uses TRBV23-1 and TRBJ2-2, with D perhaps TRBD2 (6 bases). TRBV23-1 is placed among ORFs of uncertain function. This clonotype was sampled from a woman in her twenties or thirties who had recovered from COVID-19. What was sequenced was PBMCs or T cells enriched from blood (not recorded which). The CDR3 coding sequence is TGCGCCAGCAGTCCCCAGAAGGGGACTTTGAACACCGGGGAGCTGTTTTTT. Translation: CASSPQKGTLNTGELFF.